One and the same sample provided the 23 T cell receptor beta chains below, sequenced in a study of T-cell reconstitution after alpha-beta-depleted transplantation in children. For TCRbeta, the library was prepared with unique molecular identifiers. TCRdb called the PCR reads again in MiXCR, with one record for every CDR3 protein. The data hold about 610,000 distinct CDR3 sequences, with more than 9% observed a single time. The sequences come from PBMCs from the stem cell graft donor, collected from the stem cell graft. The source is a human donor who donated a stem cell graft to a child with acute myeloid leukemia.

Many counts were recorded for this clonotype. V is TRBV7-2 and J is TRBJ2-2; TRBD2 is a possible D gene (5 bases). Germline loops: CDR1 SGHTA, CDR2 FQGNSA. This CDR3 is built from 14 residues. Deletions cut 5 bases from V and 7 bases from J, with 14 bases between. The CDR3 protein is CASSNEGEGGELFF. Written as DNA, the CDR3 is TGTGCCAGCAGCAACGAGGGCGAGGGCGGGGAGCTGTTTTTT.

This clonotype was seen a handful of times. This chain uses TRBV30 with TRBJ2-7; 10 bases are shared with TRBD1. CDR3 length: 14 amino acids. Germline V CDR1 and CDR2: GTSNPN, SVGIG (reference sequence). V dropped 1 base and J dropped 3; count of bases not matched to a gene: 3. The CDR3 DNA reads TGTGCCTGGAGTGCAGGACAGGGGGTCTACGAGCAGTACTTC. Translating gives CAWSAGQGVYEQYF.

The chain links TRBV20-1 to TRBJ1-5, with D perhaps TRBD1 (5 bases). Germline CDR1 DFQATT, CDR2 SNEGSKA (reference sequence). The V gene lost 1 base and the J gene lost 3 bases, with 13 bases spanning the gap. The CDR3 has 15 amino acids. The CDR3 sequence is CSARAPTGDNQPQHF. The CDR3 bases are TGCAGTGCTAGAGCCCCAACAGGAGACAATCAGCCCCAGCATTTT.

The rearrangement joins TRBV12-3 or TRBV12-4 to TRBJ2-3; tentative D call: TRBD1 (5 bases). The V end lost 7 bases, the J end lost 4 bases, and 12 bases lay between the germline ends. This CDR3 is built from 13 residues. CDR3 nucleotides: TGTGCCAGCACCATATTCAGGGCAGATACGCAGTATTTT. Its translation: CASTIFRADTQYF.

This clonotype has only a few counts. The CDR3 nucleotides are TGCGCCAGCAGTGGGACTAGCGGGAGCGAGACCCAGTACTTC. It encodes CASSGTSGSETQYF. This chain joins TRBV5-1 and TRBJ2-5; 14 nucleotides agree with TRBD2. CDR3 length equals 14 residues. V shed 5 bases and J 5 bases; nucleotides not matched to a gene: 2. CDR1 and CDR2 (germline): SGHRS, YFSETQ.

This clonotype has a count of ten or more. The junction shows a germline mismatch at one end, possibly a read error. This sequence joins TRBV27 and TRBJ2-5; the D is unclear. Germline values: CDR1 MNHEY, CDR2 SMNVEV (reference sequence). This CDR3 is 13 amino acids long. The CDR3 sequence: CASSLRVQETQYF. CDR3 nucleotides: TGTGCTAGCAGCTTAAGGGTACAAGAGACCCAGTACTTC.

In its sample, this clonotype was seen many times. The chain couples TRBV3-1 to TRBJ2-5, with D unresolved. The CDR3 extends over 12 amino acids. The germline gives CDR1 LGHDT, CDR2 YNNKEL (reference sequence). V lost 6 bases, J lost 5 bases, and 10 bases lay in between. As DNA, the CDR3 is TGTGCCAGCAGTCATATTTCGGAGACCCAGTACTTC. This encodes CASSHISETQYF.

This clonotype was counted a few times. This chain links TRBV12-3 or TRBV12-4 with TRBJ2-1; 14 bases are a match to TRBD2. The length of the CDR3 is 17 residues. V gave up 6 bases and J gave up 1 base; unmatched junction bases: 5. The CDR3 region has the DNA TGTGCCAGCAGCAAACGGACTAGCGGGGGGTCCTACAATGAGCAGTTCTTC. Amino acids: CASSKRTSGGSYNEQFF.

The chain employs TRBV29-1 and TRBJ2-7; D not certain. V was shortened by 3 bases and J by 1 base, with 16 bases between the two germline ends. The CDR3 runs to 15 residues. Germline V lookup: CDR1 SQVTM, CDR2 ANQGSEA. The CDR3 here is CSVESLTDRSYEQYF. The CDR3 bases are TGCAGCGTTGAGAGTCTCACCGATCGATCCTACGAGCAGTACTTC.

This clonotype has a handful of counts. V and J are TRBV4-3 and TRBJ2-1, with D possibly being TRBD2 (5 bases). V was pared by 0 bases and J by 4 bases, with 16 bases between. Germline CDR1 LGHNA, CDR2 YSLEER. The CDR3 is 17 amino acids. Written as DNA, the CDR3 is TGCGCCAGCAGCCAAGATAGAGAGGGCTATCCGTACAATGAGCAGTTCTTC. It specifies CASSQDREGYPYNEQFF.

This clonotype was seen more than once but under ten times. The chain has TRBV29-1 and TRBJ2-7; tentatively, D is TRBD1 (6 bases). V lost 6 bases and J lost 4, with 10 bases in between. Germline V gene lookup returns CDR1 SQVTM and CDR2 ANQGSEA. This CDR3 has 11 amino acids. Here the CDR3 reads CSVSGTYEQYF. The CDR3 DNA reads TGCAGCGTGTCCGGGACATACGAGCAGTACTTC.

This clonotype has more than one count but fewer than ten. The chain links TRBV7-2 to TRBJ1-5; D is possibly TRBD1 (6 bases). The CDR3 has 15 amino acids. CDR1 is SGHTA and CDR2 is FQGNSA in the germline V gene. Between the trimmed V and J ends, which lost 6 bases and 7 bases, there was a span of 19 bases. CDR3 nucleotide sequence: TGTGCCAGCAGTCATCAAACAGGGATCGGCCAGCCCCAGCATTTT. Amino acid sequence: CASSHQTGIGQPQHF.

The rearrangement joins TRBV25-1 to TRBJ2-3, with D hard to call. Germline CDR1 reads MGHDK; CDR2 reads SYGVNS. V was trimmed by 4 bases and J by 1 base, leaving 6 bases between them. CDR3 size: 13 residues. The CDR3 region has the DNA TGTGCCAGCAGTGTAACAGGCACAGATACGCAGTATTTT. Amino acid sequence: CASSVTGTDTQYF. Supplemented by reference TRBV25-1 and TRBJ2-3, the full variable domain reads EADIYQTPRYLVIGTGKKITLECSQTMGHDKMYWYQQDPGMELHLIHYSYGVNSTEKGDLSSESTVSRIRTEHFPLTLESARPSHTSQYLCASSVTGTDTQYFGPGTRLTVL.

J is TRBJ1-1 and V is TRBV7-3; D gene uncertain. In germline, CDR1 is SGHTA, CDR2 FQGTGA. V was trimmed by 1 base and J by 1 base, leaving 10 bases between them. CDR3 size: 15 residues. CDR3 sequence (DNA): TGTGCCAGCAGCTTAATGGGCGGCCCGAACACTGAAGCTTTCTTT. It specifies CASSLMGGPNTEAFF.

This clonotype was recorded a few times. The chain employs TRBV3-1 and TRBJ2-7, with D tentatively TRBD1 or TRBD2 (5 bases each). The ends were cut back, 7 bases at V and 2 bases at J, with 12 bases in the middle. This CDR3 region has 13 residues. Looked up from germline, CDR1 is LGHDT and CDR2 is YNNKEL (reference sequence). CDR3 nucleotide sequence: TGTGCCAGCACCCAGAGGGGAACCTACGAGCAGTACTTC. Translating gives CASTQRGTYEQYF.

A few counts support this clonotype. The chain combines TRBV29-1 with TRBJ2-3; 10 nucleotides match TRBD2. The CDR3 is made up of 15 amino acids. Germline V gene lookup returns CDR1 SQVTM and CDR2 ANQGSEA. V dropped 2 bases and J dropped 8; count of bases not matched to a gene: 10. The CDR3 loop reads CSVERLAGVSATQYF. The CDR3 nucleotides are TGCAGCGTTGAAAGGCTAGCGGGAGTTTCTGCTACGCAGTATTTT.

This clonotype occurred many times. The chain has TRBV28 and TRBJ2-1, with 8 bases matching TRBD2. Per the germline V gene, CDR1 is MDHEN and CDR2 is SYDVKM. The V segment lost 2 bases and the J segment 9 bases; nucleotides outside the gene matches: 12. The CDR3 runs 16 residues. CDR3 in amino acids: CASSLIAGGGTIEQFF. The CDR3 nucleotides read TGTGCCAGCAGTTTAATCGCGGGAGGAGGAACAATTGAGCAGTTCTTC.

The genes are TRBV13 and TRBJ1-1; 10 bases are a match to TRBD1. The ends lost 8 bases at V and 4 bases at J; junction bases unmatched: 4. Germline V gene data show CDR1 as PRHDT and CDR2 as FYEKMQ (reference sequence). The CDR3 loop spans 13 amino acids. This chain's CDR3 is CASGQGDFTEAFF. CDR3 DNA: TGTGCCAGCGGACAGGGGGACTTCACTGAAGCTTTCTTT.

V usage is TRBV29-1 and J usage is TRBJ2-7, with 8 bases matching TRBD2. The CDR3 has 14 residues. Looked up from germline, CDR1 is SQVTM and CDR2 is ANQGSEA. The trim removed 7 bases at V and 2 bases at J, leaving 10 bases unmatched. The CDR3 here is CSAGGAGATYEQYF. The CDR3 DNA follows: TGCAGCGCCGGGGGAGCGGGAGCAACCTACGAGCAGTACTTC.

V usage is TRBV7-2 and J usage is TRBJ1-2, with D perhaps TRBD1 (5 bases). The CDR3 runs 14 residues. The germline V gene has CDR1 SGHTA and CDR2 FQGNSA. Trimming took off 3 bases at V and 2 bases at J, with 10 bases between the two ends. The CDR3 reads CASSFGGPNYGYTF. Written as DNA, the CDR3 is TGTGCCAGCAGCTTTGGGGGACCCAACTATGGCTACACCTTC.

This clonotype came up many times. The gene calls are TRBV5-1 and TRBJ2-1, with D perhaps given as TRBD1 or TRBD2 (5 bases each). CDR1 and CDR2 from the germline V gene are SGHRS and YFSETQ. V shed 7 bases and J shed 3 bases, with 14 bases lying between them. This CDR3 has 14 amino acids. In DNA, the CDR3 is TGCGCCAGCCGTCCCGGGACGGTCTACAATGAGCAGTTCTTC. Translation: CASRPGTVYNEQFF.

Ten or more counts support this clonotype. J is TRBJ2-1 and V is TRBV2, with 8 bases identical to TRBD2. Germline CDR1 reads SNHLY; CDR2 reads FYNNEI. Trimming cost V 7 bases and J 7 bases; bases outside gene matches: 15. This CDR3 contains 16 residues. This chain's CDR3 is CASTALRGGTTNEQFF. CDR3 bases: TGTGCCAGCACAGCCTTACGGGGGGGGACTACGAATGAGCAGTTCTTC.

This clonotype was seen a few times. The chain carries TRBV7-2 and TRBJ2-7, with a tentative D call TRBD2 (5 bases). The germline V and J ends were trimmed by 2 bases and 7 bases, with 15 bases remaining between them. CDR1 SGHTA and CDR2 FQGNSA come from the germline V gene. The CDR3 sequence is 14 residues long. The CDR3 DNA reads TGTGCCAGCAGCTTATCCCGGGATTCGTGGGAGCAGTACTTC. Its translation is CASSLSRDSWEQYF.